The clone carrying this T cell receptor beta chain was seen only a few times. Its target is not known. Extraction and reverse transcription of RNA yielded cDNA as the sequencing template. Profiled with immunoSEQ multiplex PCR; TCRdb holds only in-frame clones, not every one. The profile shows under 200,000 clones, around three fifths of them singletons. The source of the sample is a study of CD8+ T cells in alopecia areata. Noted treatment: oral pan-JAK inhibitor, 5-10 mg twice daily. Sorting separated CD4+ and CD8+ T cells out of PBMCs. Study-wide findings and caveats: Many expanded lesional clones persisted during tofacitinib (in both scalp and blood). Shared TCR sequences were less clear between patients than in mice, possibly partly from HLA diversity. Tofacitinib significantly reduced both scalp clonality and expanded CD8+ clones among the top 100.

This clonotype was obtained from a human donor with alopecia areata. This specimen was CD4+ T cells sorted from blood, taken at week 24, from a patient treated with tofacitinib.

CDR3 residues: CASSRINTEAFF. CDR3 nucleotide sequence: TGTGCCAGTAGTAGGATTAACACTGAAGCTTTCTTT. This chain connects TRBV19 to TRBJ1-1, with unresolved D. The germline gives CDR1 LNHDA, CDR2 SQIVND (reference sequence). V lost 4 bases and J 2 bases, leaving 5 bases between the germline ends. The CDR3 is made up of 12 amino acids. The full variable domain, in which reference TRBV19 and TRBJ1-1 provide the parts outside the CDR3, is DGGITQSPKYLFRKEGQNVTLSCEQNLNHDAMYWYRQDPGQGLRLIYYSQIVNDFQKGDIAEGYSVSREKKESFPLTVTSAQKNPTAFYLCASSRINTEAFFGQGTRLTVV.